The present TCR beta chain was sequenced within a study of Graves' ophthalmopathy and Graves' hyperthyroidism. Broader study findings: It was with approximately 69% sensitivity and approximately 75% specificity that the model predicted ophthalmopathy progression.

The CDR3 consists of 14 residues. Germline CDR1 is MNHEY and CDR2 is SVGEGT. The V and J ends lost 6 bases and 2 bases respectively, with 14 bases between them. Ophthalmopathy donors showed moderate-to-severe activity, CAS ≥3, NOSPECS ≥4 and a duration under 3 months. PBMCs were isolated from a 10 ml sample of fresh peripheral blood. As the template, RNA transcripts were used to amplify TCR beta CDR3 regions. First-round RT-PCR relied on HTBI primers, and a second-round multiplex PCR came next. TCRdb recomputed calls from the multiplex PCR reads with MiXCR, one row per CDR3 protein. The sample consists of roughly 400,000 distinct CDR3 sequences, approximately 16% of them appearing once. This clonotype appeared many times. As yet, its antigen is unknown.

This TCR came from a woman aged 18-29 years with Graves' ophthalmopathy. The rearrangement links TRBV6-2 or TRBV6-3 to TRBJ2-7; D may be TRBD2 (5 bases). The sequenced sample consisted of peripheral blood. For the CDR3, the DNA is TGTGCCAGCAGCCTTCGCGGGCCGCCCTACGAGCAGTACTTC. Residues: CASSLRGPPYEQYF.